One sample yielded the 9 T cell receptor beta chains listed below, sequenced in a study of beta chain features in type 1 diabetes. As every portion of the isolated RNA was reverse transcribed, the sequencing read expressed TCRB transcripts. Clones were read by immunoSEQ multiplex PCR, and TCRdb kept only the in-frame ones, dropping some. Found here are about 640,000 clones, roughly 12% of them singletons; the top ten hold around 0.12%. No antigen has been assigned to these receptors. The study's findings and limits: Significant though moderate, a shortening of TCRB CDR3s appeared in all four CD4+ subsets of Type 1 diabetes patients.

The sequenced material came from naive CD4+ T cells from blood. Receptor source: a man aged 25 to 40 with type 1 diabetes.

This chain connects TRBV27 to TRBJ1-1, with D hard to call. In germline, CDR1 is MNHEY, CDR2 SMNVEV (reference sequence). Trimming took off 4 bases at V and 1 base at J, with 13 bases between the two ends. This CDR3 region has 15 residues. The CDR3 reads CASSSAGLGNTEAFF. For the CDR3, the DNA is TGTGCCAGCAGTTCCGCAGGTCTCGGGAACACTGAAGCTTTCTTT.

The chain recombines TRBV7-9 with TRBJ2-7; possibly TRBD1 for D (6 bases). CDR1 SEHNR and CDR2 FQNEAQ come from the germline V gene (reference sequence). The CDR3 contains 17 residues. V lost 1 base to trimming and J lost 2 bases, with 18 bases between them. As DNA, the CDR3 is TGTGCCAGCAGCTTAGAAAGCGGTCAGGGGCAAACCTACGAGCAGTACTTC. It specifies CASSLESGQGQTYEQYF.

The CDR3 nucleotides are TGCAGTGCTTCAAACTCGGGGGTCCAGTATTTT. Its protein product is CSASNSGVQYF. The rearrangement uses TRBV20-1 and TRBJ2-3, with TRBD2 as a possible D gene (6 bases). Germline CDR1 and CDR2: DFQATT and SNEGSKA (reference sequence). Trimming removed 5 bases from V and 12 bases from J, with 15 bases in between. This CDR3 has 11 residues.

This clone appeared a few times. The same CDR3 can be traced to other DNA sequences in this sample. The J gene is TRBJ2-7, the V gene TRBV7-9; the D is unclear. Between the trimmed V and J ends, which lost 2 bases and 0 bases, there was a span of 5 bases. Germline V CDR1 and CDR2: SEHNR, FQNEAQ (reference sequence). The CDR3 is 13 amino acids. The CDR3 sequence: CASSLLGSYEQYF. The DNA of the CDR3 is TGTGCCAGCAGCTTACTCGGCTCCTACGAGCAGTACTTC.

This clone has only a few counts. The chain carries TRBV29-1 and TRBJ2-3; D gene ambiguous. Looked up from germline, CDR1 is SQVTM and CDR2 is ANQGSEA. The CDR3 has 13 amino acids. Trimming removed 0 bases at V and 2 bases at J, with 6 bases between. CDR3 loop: CSVEDPHTDTQYF. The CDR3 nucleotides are TGCAGCGTTGAAGATCCCCACACAGATACGCAGTATTTT.

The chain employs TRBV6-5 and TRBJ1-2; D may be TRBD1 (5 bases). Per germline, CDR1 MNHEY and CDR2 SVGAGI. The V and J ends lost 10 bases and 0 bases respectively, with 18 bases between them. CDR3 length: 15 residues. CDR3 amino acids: CATHLAGGANYGYTF. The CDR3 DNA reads TGTGCCACACACCTTGCGGGGGGGGCTAACTATGGCTACACCTTC.

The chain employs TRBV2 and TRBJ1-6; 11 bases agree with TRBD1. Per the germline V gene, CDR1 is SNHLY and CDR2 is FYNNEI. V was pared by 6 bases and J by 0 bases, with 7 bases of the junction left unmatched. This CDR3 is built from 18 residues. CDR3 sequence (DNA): TGTGCCAGCAGACCCGGACAGGGGGCAGGCTCCTATAATTCACCCCTCCACTTT. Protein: CASRPGQGAGSYNSPLHF.

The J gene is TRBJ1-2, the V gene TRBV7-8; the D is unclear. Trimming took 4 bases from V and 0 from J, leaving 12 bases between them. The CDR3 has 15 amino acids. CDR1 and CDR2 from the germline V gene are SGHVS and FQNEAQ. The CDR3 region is CASSSRTVANYGYTF. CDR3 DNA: TGTGCCAGCAGCTCGAGGACTGTAGCTAACTATGGCTACACCTTC.

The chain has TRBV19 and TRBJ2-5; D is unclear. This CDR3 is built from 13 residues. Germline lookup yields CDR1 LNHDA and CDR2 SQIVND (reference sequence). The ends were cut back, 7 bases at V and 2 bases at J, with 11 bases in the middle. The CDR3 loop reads CASTDSGQETQYF. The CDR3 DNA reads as TGTGCCAGTACAGACTCCGGACAAGAGACCCAGTACTTC.